Included here is one T cell receptor beta chain sequence, with context. Its specificity is not known. The junction shows a germline mismatch at one end, possibly a read error. Template switching supplied a universal primer site; unique molecular identifiers were carried on the cDNA. TCRdb fed the 5' RACE reads into MiXCR, producing one record per CDR3 protein. The profile shows roughly 630,000 distinct CDR3 sequences, 7.1% of them singletons. The data are from a study of identical twins. Study-wide results and limits: Fewer insertions characterized abundant cord blood beta clonotypes, whereas memory repertoires showed none.

Germline V gene lookup returns CDR1 SGHVS and CDR2 FNYEAQ. The CDR3 extends over 14 amino acids. The same data also contributed to another study, on yellow fever vaccine responses in identical twins.

Sequencing used PBMCs. This rearrangement joins TRBV7-6 to TRBJ1-5, with unresolved D. This sequence originates from a woman under 30 in good health. The CDR3 loop reads CASSAFPDNQTQHF. CDR3 DNA: TGTGCCAGCAGCGCGTTCCCCGACAATCAGACCCAGCATTTT.